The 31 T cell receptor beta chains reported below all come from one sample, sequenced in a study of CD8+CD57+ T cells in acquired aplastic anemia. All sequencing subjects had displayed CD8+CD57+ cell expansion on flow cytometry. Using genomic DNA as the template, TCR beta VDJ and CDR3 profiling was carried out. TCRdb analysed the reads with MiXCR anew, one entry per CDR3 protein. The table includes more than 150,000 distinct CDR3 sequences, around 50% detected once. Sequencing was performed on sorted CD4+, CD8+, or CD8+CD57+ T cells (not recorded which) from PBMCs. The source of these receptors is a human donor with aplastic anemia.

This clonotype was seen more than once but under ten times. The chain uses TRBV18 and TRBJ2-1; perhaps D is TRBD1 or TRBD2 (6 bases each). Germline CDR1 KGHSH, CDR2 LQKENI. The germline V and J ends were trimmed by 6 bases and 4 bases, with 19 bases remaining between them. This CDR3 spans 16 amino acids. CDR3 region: CASSRIGGGEYNEQFF. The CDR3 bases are TGTGCCAGCTCCCGCATCGGGGGCGGTGAGTACAATGAGCAGTTCTTC.

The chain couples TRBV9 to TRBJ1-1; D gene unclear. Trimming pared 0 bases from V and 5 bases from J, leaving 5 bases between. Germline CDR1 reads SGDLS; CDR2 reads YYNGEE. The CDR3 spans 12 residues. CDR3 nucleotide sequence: TGTGCCAGCAGCGTAGAAGTTACTGAAGCTTTCTTT. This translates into CASSVEVTEAFF.

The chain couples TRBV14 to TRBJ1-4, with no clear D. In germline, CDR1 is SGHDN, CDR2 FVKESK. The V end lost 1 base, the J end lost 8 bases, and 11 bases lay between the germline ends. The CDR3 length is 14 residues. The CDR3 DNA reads TGTGCCAGCAGCCAAGGAGGAGTGGGGGAAAAACTGTTTTTT. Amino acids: CASSQGGVGEKLFF.

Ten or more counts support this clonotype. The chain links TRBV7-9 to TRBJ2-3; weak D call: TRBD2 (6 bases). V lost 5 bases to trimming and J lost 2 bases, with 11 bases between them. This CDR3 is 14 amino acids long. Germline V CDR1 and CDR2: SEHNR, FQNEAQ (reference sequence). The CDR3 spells CASSVGGNTDTQYF. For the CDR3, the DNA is TGTGCCAGCAGCGTCGGGGGAAACACAGATACGCAGTATTTT.

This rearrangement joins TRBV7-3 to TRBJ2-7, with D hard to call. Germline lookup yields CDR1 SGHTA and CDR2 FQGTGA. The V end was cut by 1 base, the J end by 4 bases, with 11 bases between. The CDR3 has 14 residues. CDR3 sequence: CASSLRDAAYEQYF. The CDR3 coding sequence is TGTGCCAGCAGCTTAAGGGATGCAGCTTACGAGCAGTACTTC.

CDR3 coding DNA: TGTGCCAGCAGCCGGGGCCAGGGTATTGCACCCCTCCACTTT. Translating it yields CASSRGQGIAPLHF. The chain has TRBV7-2 and TRBJ1-6; D might be TRBD1 (5 bases). Germline lookup yields CDR1 SGHTA and CDR2 FQGNSA. Deletions cut 5 bases from V and 11 bases from J, with 16 bases between. The CDR3 is made up of 14 amino acids.

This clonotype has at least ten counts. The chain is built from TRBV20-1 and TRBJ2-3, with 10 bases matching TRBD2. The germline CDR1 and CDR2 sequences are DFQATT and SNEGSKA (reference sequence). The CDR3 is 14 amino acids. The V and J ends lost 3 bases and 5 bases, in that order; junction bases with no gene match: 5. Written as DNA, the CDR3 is TGCAGTGCTAGGCCAGCGGGGGGGCAAGATACGCAGTATTTT. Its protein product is CSARPAGGQDTQYF.

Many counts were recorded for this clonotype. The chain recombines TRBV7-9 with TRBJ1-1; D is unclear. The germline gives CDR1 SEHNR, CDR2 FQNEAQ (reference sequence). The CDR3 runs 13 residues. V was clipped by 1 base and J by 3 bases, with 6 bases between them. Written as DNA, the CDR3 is TGTGCCAGCAGCTTAGGTGGAGACACTGAAGCTTTCTTT. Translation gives CASSLGGDTEAFF.

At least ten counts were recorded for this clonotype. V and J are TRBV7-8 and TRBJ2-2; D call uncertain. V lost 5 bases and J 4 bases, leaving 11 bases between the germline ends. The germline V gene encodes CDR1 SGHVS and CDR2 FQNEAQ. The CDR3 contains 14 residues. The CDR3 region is CASSRVRATGELFF. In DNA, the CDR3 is TGTGCCAGCAGCCGGGTTAGGGCCACCGGGGAGCTGTTTTTT.

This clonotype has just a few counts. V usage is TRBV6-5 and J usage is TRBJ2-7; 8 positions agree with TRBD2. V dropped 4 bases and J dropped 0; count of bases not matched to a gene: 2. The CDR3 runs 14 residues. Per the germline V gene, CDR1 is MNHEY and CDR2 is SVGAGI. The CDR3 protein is CASSLAGLSYEQYF. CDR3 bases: TGTGCCAGCAGTTTAGCGGGGCTCTCCTACGAGCAGTACTTC.

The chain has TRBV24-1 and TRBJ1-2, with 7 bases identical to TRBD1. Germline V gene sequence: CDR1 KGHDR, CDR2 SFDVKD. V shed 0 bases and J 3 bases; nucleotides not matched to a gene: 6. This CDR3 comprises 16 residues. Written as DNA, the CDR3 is TGTGCCACCAGTGATTTGCGACAGGGTGAGGACTATGGCTACACCTTC. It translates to CATSDLRQGEDYGYTF.

The CDR3 coding sequence is TGTGCCACCAGTGACCCCGGGACAGGGGGTACCGGGGAGCTGTTTTTT. Protein: CATSDPGTGGTGELFF. This chain joins TRBV24-1 and TRBJ2-2; TRBD1 matches at 11 bases. The CDR3 is 16 amino acids. Germline trimming cut 4 bases from V and 5 bases from J; bases unmatched to any gene: 5. Germline V lookup: CDR1 KGHDR, CDR2 SFDVKD.

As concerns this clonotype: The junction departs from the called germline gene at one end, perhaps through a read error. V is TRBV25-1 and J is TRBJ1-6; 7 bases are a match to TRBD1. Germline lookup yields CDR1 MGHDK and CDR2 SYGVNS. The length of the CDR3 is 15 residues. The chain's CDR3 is CASSEMGQYNLPLHF. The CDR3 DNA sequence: TGTGCCAGCAGTGAGATGGGACAGTATAATTTACCCCTCCACTTT.

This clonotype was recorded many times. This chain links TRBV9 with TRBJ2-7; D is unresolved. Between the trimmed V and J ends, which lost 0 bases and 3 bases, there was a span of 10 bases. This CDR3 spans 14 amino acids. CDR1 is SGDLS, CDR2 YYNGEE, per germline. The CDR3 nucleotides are TGTGCCAGCAGCGTAGAATTAGGGAACTACGAGCAGTACTTC. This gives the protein CASSVELGNYEQYF.

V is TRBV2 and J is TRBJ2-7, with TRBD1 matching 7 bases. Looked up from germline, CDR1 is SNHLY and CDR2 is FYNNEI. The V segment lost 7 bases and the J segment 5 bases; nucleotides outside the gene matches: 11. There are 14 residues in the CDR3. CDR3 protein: CASIAGRGTHEQYF. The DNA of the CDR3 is TGTGCCAGCATAGCAGGCAGGGGGACCCACGAGCAGTACTTC.

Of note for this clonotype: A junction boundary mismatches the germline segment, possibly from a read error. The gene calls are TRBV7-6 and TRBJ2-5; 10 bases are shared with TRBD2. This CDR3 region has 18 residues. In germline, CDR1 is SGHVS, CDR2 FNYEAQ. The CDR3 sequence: CASSLEASGGLEQETQYF. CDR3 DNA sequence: TGTGCCAGCAGTTTAGAGGCTAGCGGGGGACTCGAACAAGAGACCCAGTACTTC.

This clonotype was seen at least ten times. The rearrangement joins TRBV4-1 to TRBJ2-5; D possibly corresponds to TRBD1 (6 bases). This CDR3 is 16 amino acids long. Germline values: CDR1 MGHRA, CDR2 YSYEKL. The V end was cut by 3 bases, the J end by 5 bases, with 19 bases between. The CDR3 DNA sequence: TGCGCCAGCAGCCAGGACGATGACAGGTACAGGGAGACCCAGTACTTC. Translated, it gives CASSQDDDRYRETQYF.

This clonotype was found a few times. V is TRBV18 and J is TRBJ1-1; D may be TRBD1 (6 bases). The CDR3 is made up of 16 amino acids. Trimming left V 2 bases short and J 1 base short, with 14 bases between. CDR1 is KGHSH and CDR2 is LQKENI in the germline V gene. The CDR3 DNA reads TGTGCCAGCTCACCAACGTCGGGGGCATCGAACACTGAAGCTTTCTTT. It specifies CASSPTSGASNTEAFF.

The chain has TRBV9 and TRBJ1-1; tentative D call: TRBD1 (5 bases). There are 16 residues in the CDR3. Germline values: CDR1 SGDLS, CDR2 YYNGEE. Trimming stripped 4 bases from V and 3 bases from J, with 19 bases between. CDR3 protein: CASSRDLGLVDTEAFF. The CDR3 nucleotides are TGTGCCAGCAGCCGGGACCTTGGCCTTGTGGACACTGAAGCTTTCTTT.

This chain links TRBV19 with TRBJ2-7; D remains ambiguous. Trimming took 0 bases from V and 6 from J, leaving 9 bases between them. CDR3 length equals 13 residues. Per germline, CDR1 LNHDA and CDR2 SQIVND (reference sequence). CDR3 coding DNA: TGTGCCAGTAGTATAGACACCAGTAGCGAGCAGTACTTC. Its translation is CASSIDTSSEQYF.

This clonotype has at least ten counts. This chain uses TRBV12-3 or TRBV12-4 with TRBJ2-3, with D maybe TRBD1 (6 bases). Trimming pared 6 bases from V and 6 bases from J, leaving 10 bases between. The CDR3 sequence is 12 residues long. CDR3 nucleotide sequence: TGTGCCAGCAGACCAGGACAGGATACGCAGTATTTT. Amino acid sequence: CASRPGQDTQYF.

The CDR3: CASGRTGNGYTF. The CDR3 DNA reads TGTGCCAGCGGGAGGACAGGGAACGGCTACACCTTC. V is TRBV6-1 and J is TRBJ1-2; 8 bases are a match to TRBD1. J was trimmed by 8 bases and V by 8 bases; bases with no gene match: 7. The CDR3 consists of 12 residues. Germline V gene sequence: CDR1 MNHNS, CDR2 SASEGT.

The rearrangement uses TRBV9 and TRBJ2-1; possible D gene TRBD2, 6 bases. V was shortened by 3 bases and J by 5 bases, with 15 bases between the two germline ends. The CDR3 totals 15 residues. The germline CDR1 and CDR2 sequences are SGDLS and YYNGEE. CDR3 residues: CASSEGGFAHNEQFF. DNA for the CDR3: TGTGCCAGCAGCGAGGGAGGTTTCGCCCACAATGAGCAGTTCTTC.

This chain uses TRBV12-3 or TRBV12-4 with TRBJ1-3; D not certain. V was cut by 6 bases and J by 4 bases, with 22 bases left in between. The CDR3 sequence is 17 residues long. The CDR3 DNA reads TGTGCCAGCAGCCCCACCTATACCCTCTTGCCCGGAAACACCATATATTTT. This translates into CASSPTYTLLPGNTIYF.

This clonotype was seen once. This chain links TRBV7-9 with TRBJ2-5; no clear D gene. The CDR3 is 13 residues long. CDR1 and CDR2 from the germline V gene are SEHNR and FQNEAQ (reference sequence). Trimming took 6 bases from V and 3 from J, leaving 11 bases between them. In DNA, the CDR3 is TGTGCCAGCAGTTTAAGCAGGAAAGAGACCCAGTACTTC. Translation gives CASSLSRKETQYF.

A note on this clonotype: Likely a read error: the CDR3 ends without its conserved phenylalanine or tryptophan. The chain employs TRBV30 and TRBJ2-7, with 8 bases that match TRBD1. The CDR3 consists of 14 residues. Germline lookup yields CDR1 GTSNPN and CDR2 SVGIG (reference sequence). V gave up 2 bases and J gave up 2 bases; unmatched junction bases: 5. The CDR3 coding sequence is TGTGCCTGGAGTCCTAGGACAGGGCCCTACGAGCAGTACTAC. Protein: CAWSPRTGPYEQYY.

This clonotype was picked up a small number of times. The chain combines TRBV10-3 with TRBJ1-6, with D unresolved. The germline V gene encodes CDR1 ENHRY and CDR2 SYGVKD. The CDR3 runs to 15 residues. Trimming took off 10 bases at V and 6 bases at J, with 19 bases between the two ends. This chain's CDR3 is CATSMDRVSNSPLHF. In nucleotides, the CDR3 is TGTGCCACATCTATGGACCGCGTTTCTAATTCACCCCTCCACTTT.

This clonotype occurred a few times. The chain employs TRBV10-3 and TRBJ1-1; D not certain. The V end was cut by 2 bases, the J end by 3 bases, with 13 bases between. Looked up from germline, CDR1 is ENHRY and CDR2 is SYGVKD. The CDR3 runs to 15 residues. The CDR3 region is CAISEGGRMDTEAFF. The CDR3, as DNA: TGTGCCATCAGTGAGGGTGGCAGGATGGACACTGAAGCTTTCTTT.

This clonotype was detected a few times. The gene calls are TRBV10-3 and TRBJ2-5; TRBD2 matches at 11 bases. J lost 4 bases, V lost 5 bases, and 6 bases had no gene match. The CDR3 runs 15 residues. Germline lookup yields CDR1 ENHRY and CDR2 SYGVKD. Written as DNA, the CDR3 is TGTGCCATCAGTCCAGGACTAGCGGGCGGAGAGACCCAGTACTTC. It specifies CAISPGLAGGETQYF.

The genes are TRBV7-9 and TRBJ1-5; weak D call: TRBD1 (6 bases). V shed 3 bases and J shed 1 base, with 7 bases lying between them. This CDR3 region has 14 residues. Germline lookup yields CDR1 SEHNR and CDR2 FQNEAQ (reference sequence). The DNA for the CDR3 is TGTGCCAGCAGCTTTGGACAGAGCAATCAGCCCCAGCATTTT. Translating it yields CASSFGQSNQPQHF.

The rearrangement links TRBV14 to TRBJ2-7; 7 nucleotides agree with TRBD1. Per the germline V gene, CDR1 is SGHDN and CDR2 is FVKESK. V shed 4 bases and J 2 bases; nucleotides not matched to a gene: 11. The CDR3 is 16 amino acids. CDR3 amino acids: CASSPLAGDSPYEQYF. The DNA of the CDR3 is TGTGCCAGCAGCCCCCTGGCCGGGGACAGCCCCTACGAGCAGTACTTC.